The source of this T cell receptor (beta chain) is a study of blood T cell repertoires in COVID-19 (dated by TCRdb to the early 2020s). Study-level background: Collaborator samples came from the United States, Italy and Spain and covered acute and convalescent phases of COVID-19. The material from the prospective study consisted of cDNA or gDNA derived from T cells, B-cell-depleted T cells, or PBMCs. Subjects who had been exposed to COVID-19, were actively infected with it, or had recovered from it provided the deeply sampled blood TCRbeta repertoires that made up the dataset. The repertoires were made available in a free public database intended to serve as a resource for research on the immune response to SARS-CoV-2. Samples came from the ongoing ImmuneRACE study (first 160 participants) plus 1,254 subjects from 6 global collaborators. A de-identified subject ID, COVID-19 status, age in years and sex were almost always included in the sample metadata. Where HLA class I and class II types were available, the types were taken from metadata supplied by the sample provider, not from assay-based typing.

Per the germline V gene, LGHNA is the CDR1 and YNFKEQ is the CDR2. The cysteine opens and the phenylalanine closes a CDR3 of 16 amino acids. This entry keeps only the CDR3 DNA: 48 bases, framed from base 1. V is reduced by 2 bases and J by 2 bases, leaving a spacing of 16 bases between them. TCRbeta CDR3 regions were amplified from genomic DNA using the immunoSEQ Assay, a bias-controlled multiplex PCR. Regarding the original processing steps: The number of nucleated cells in each sample was estimated by amplification of reference gene primers within the assay. To quantify the absolute abundance of each unique TCRbeta CDR3 rearrangement, sequence reads were collapsed and filtered. Productive Simpson clonality was computed per sample as the square root of Simpson's diversity index over productive rearrangements. TCRdb took this table from immuneACCESS and kept in-frame rearrangements with V and J called. Such tables lack part of the clones; where checked against another copy, unresolved V genes explain under half of the gap, and the rest is unexplained. V and J calls and clone size come straight from that table; D and trimming were deduced from the DNA. Present in this sample are approximately 120,000 clones, 84% of which were seen just once. Jointly, the top ten make up less than 8% of the sample.

Whole blood was collected in K2EDTA tubes by collaborating institutions according to the institutions' own protocols. For TCRbeta analysis, collaborators shipped samples in one of three forms: frozen whole blood, isolated PBMCs, or DNA extracted from either of those sample types. Points on this clone: Its specific antigen is unknown. Base quality data are lacking; no much larger clone is found one base away.

Broader findings and caveats from the paper: How much clinical and demographic metadata was included differed by source and by participant, and the metadata was provided uncurated.

This sequence was found in a woman aged 45-65 years with acute or convalescent COVID-19. The chain joins TRBV4-2 to TRBJ2-7; the D gene is possibly TRBD1, with 6 bases matching. The sequenced sample consisted of peripheral blood. The CDR3 reads CASSQQTGTTTYEQYF. The sequenced DNA: TGTGCCAGCAGCCAACAAACCGGGACAACGACCTACGAGCAGTACTTC.